Presented here are 7 T cell receptor beta chains from one specimen sequenced in a study of T cell repertoires in cytomegalovirus infection. TCRdb re-analysed the reads in MiXCR, keeping a single row per CDR3 protein. The table records more than 650,000 distinct CDR3 sequences, 35% of them present only once. The sample comprised PBMCs. Receptor source: a human donor in good health (CMV status not recorded). Some clones in this sample may be carry-over from other donors' samples.

This clonotype was counted a few times. J is TRBJ1-1 and V is TRBV7-9; no definite D call. Germline loops: CDR1 SEHNR, CDR2 FQNEAQ (reference sequence). This CDR3 is built from 13 residues. V was shortened by 2 bases and J by 7 bases, with 11 bases between the two germline ends. The CDR3, as DNA: TGTGCCAGCAGCTTACGAACAGAAATTGAAGCTTTCTTT. Protein: CASSLRTEIEAFF.

The table lists this clonotype with a few counts. This chain joins TRBV19 and TRBJ2-6; D is possibly TRBD2 (5 bases). Germline CDR1 LNHDA, CDR2 SQIVND (reference sequence). The CDR3 has 18 residues. The germline V and J ends were trimmed by 3 bases and 0 bases, with 15 bases remaining between them. CDR3 sequence: CASSISGIRRSGANVLTF. DNA for the CDR3: TGTGCCAGTAGTATCTCGGGAATAAGACGCTCTGGGGCCAACGTCCTGACTTTC. Complete variable domain (other parts from reference TRBV19 and TRBJ2-6): DGGITQSPKYLFRKEGQNVTLSCEQNLNHDAMYWYRQDPGQGLRLIYYSQIVNDFQKGDIAEGYSVSREKKESFPLTVTSAQKNPTAFYLCASSISGIRRSGANVLTFGAGSRLTVL.

The rearrangement uses TRBV4-2 and TRBJ2-7, with D hard to call. This CDR3 contains 12 residues. The V gene lost 0 bases and the J gene lost 9 bases, with 9 bases spanning the gap. Germline CDR1 is LGHNA and CDR2 is YNFKEQ. The CDR3 protein is CASSQEATVQYF. CDR3 sequence (DNA): TGTGCCAGCAGCCAAGAAGCCACTGTGCAGTACTTC.

This clonotype occurred a few times. V and J are TRBV25-1 and TRBJ2-7, with 8 bases matching TRBD2. Unmatched junction bases numbered 10, after V lost 1 base and J lost 5 bases. Germline V gene lookup returns CDR1 MGHDK and CDR2 SYGVNS. This CDR3 region has 16 residues. The CDR3 bases are TGTGCCAGCAGTGAATCAGGCGGGAGGTATGAGGACGAGCAGTACTTC. Translated, it gives CASSESGGRYEDEQYF.

This chain connects TRBV28 to TRBJ2-5, with D unclear. CDR3 length: 13 amino acids. The V and J ends lost 5 bases and 5 bases respectively, with 12 bases between them. The germline V gene has CDR1 MDHEN and CDR2 SYDVKM. The CDR3 region has the DNA TGTGCCAGCAGTCGGACCACTCGGGAGACCCAGTACTTC. Protein product: CASSRTTRETQYF.

Note on this clonotype: A read error may produce the germline difference seen at one junction end. The chain combines TRBV7-2 with TRBJ2-7; 9 nucleotides match TRBD2. Germline V CDR1 and CDR2: SGHTA, FQGNSA. The CDR3 length is 14 residues. CDR3: CASILATSGNEQYF. The CDR3 DNA sequence: TGTGCCAGCATCTTAGCGACTAGCGGTAACGAGCAGTACTTC.

In this sample, this clonotype turned up a few times. The chain joins TRBV6-4 to TRBJ2-2; possible D gene TRBD1, 6 bases. The V and J ends lost 1 base and 7 bases respectively, with 10 bases between them. This CDR3 region has 14 residues. The germline V gene has CDR1 MRHNA and CDR2 SNTAGT. Written as DNA, the CDR3 is TGTGCCAGCAGTGACTTGGCAGGGGTCGGGGAGCTGTTTTTT. It specifies CASSDLAGVGELFF.